This TCR beta chain is from a study of cytomegalovirus exposure and HLA in healthy donors. Background on the study: Roughly 80 million unique TCRs from HLA-typed donors made up an early data release. Regarding the study as a whole: Altogether, 150 to 200 TCR beta chains were recorded as cytomegalovirus-associated. CMV serostatus was the only immune exposure information that was available.

PCR employed 60 Vbeta and 13 Jbeta primers. The method was immunoSEQ multiplex PCR; TCRdb's version includes in-frame clones alone and lacks a portion of them. The sample has some 110,000 clones, about three quarters seen once. The CDR3 totals 16 residues. CDR1 ENHRY and CDR2 SYGVKD come from the germline V gene. The ends were cut back, 6 bases at V and 0 bases at J, with 17 bases in the middle. As regards this clone: Its antigen remains unknown.

Sequencing was carried out using PBMCs. The genes are TRBV10-3 and TRBJ1-1; D ambiguous. The clonotype was recovered from a woman in her 50s in good health and CMV-seropositive. The CDR3 is CAIRGDYPDMNTEAFF. The CDR3 DNA is TGTGCCATCAGGGGAGATTATCCAGACATGAACACTGAAGCTTTCTTT.